The present entry profiles one TCR beta chain with its context. CDR3 length equals 14 residues. The V end was cut by 3 bases, the J end by 5 bases, with 13 bases between. Germline V gene sequence: CDR1 MNHEY, CDR2 SMNVEV (reference sequence). The data belong to a study of T cell changes during pregnancy in multiple sclerosis. The repertoire was sequenced with immunoSEQ multiplex PCR; TCRdb's copy has only in-frame clones and lacks some. The table records just under 85,000 clones, 80% to 95% of them present only once. This rearrangement joins TRBV27 to TRBJ2-5, with D possibly TRBD2 on 6 matching bases. The source material was peripheral blood, sampled in the first trimester of pregnancy. This receptor was taken from a female donor with multiple sclerosis, enrolled in a pregnancy study. The CDR3 DNA is TGTGCCAGCAGTTTTACGGGGGTGGGGGAGACCCAGTACTTC. This translates into CASSFTGVGETQYF.